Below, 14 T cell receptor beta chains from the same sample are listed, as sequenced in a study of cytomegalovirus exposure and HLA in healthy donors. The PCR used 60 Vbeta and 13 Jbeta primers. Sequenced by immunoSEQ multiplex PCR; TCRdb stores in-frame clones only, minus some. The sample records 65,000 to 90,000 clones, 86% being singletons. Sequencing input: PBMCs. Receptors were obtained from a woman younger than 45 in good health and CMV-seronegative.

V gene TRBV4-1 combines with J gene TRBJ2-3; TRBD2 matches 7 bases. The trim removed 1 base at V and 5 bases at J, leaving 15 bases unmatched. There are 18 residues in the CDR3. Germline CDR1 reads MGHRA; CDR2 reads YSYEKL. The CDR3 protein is CASSQGTSARRGRDTQYF. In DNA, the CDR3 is TGCGCCAGCAGCCAAGGAACTAGCGCAAGGAGAGGGAGAGATACGCAGTATTTT.

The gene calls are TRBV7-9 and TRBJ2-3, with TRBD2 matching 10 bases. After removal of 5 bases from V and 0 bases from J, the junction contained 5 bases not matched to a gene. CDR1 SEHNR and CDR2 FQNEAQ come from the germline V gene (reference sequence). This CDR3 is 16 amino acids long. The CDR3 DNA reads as TGTGCCAGCAGCACTGGGACTAGCGTTAGCACAGATACGCAGTATTTT. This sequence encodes CASSTGTSVSTDTQYF.

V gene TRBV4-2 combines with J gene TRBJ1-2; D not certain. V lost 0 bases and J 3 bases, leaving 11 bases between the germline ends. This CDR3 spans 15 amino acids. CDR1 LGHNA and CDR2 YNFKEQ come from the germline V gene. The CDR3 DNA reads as TGTGCCAGCAGCCAAGACGGTCCTCCCCACTATGGCTACACCTTC. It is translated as CASSQDGPPHYGYTF.

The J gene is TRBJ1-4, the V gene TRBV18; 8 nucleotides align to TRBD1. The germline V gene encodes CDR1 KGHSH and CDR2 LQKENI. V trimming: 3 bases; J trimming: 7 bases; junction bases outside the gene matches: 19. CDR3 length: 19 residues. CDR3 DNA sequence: TGTGCCAGCTCACCTACCATGCCGAAAGACAGGGGAAGGACTGAAAAACTGTTTTTT. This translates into CASSPTMPKDRGRTEKLFF.

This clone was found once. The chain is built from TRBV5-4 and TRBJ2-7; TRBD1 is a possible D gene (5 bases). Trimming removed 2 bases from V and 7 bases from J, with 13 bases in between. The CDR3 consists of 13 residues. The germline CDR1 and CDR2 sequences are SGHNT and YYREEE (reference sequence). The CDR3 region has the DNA TGTGCCAGCAGCTTCCAGGGCCTCAGGGAGCAGTACTTC. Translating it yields CASSFQGLREQYF.

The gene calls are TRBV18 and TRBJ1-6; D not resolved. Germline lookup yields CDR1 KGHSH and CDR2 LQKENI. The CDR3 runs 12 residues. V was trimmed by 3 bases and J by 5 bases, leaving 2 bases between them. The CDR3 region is CASSPDNSPLHF. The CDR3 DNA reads TGTGCCAGCTCACCCGATAATTCACCCCTCCACTTT.

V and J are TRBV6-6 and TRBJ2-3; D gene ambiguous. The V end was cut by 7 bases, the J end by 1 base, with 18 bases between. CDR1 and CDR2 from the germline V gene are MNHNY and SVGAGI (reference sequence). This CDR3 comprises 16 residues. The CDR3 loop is CASIHPTLSGTDTQYF. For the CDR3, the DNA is TGTGCCAGCATCCACCCGACACTCTCGGGCACAGATACGCAGTATTTT.

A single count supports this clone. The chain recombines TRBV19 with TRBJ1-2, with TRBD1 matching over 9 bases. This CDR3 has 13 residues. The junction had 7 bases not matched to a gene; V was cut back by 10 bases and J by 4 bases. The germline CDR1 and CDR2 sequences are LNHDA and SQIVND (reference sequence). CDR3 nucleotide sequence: TGTGCCACTAGCCGGGACAGGGTCTATGGCTACACCTTC. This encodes CATSRDRVYGYTF.

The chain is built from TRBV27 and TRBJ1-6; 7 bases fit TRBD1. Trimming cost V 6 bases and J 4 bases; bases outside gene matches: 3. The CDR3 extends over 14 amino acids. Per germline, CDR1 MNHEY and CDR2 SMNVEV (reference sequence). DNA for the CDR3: TGTGCCAGCAGGATGACAGGGTATAATTCACCCCTCCACTTT. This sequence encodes CASRMTGYNSPLHF.

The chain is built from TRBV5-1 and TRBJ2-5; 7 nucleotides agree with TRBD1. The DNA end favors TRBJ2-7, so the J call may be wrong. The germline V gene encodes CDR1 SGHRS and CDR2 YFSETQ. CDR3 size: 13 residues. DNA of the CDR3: TGCGCCAGCAGCTTGAGACAGGGCTACGAGCAGTACTTC. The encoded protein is CASSLRQGYEQYF.

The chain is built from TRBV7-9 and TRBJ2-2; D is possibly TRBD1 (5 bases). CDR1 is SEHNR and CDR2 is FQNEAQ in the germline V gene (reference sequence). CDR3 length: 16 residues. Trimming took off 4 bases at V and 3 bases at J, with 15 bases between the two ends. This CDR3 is CASSSILTVHTGELFF. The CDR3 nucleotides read TGTGCCAGCAGCTCTATACTGACAGTCCACACCGGGGAGCTGTTTTTT. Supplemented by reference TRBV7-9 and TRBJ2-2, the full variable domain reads DTGVSQNPRHKITKRGQNVTFRCDPISEHNRLYWYRQTLGQGPEFLTYFQNEAQLEKSRLLSDRFSAERPKGSFSTLEIQRTEQGDSAMYLCASSSILTVHTGELFFGEGSRLTVL.

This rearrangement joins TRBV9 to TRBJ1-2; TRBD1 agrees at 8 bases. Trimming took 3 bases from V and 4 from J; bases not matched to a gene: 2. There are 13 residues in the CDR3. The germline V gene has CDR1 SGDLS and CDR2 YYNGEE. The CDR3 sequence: CASSGQGSYGYTF. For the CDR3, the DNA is TGTGCCAGCAGCGGACAGGGGAGCTATGGCTACACCTTC.

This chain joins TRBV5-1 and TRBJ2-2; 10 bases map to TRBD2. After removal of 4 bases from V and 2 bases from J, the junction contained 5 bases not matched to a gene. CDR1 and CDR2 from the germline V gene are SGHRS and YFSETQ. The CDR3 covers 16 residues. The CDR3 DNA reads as TGCGCCAGCAGCCCTGGGACTAGCGCCAACACCGGGGAGCTGTTTTTT. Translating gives CASSPGTSANTGELFF.

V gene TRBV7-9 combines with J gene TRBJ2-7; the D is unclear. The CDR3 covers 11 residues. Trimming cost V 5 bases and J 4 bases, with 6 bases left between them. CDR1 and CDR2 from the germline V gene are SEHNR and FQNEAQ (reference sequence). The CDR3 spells CASSPQYEQYF. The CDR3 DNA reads TGTGCCAGCAGCCCTCAGTACGAGCAGTACTTC.